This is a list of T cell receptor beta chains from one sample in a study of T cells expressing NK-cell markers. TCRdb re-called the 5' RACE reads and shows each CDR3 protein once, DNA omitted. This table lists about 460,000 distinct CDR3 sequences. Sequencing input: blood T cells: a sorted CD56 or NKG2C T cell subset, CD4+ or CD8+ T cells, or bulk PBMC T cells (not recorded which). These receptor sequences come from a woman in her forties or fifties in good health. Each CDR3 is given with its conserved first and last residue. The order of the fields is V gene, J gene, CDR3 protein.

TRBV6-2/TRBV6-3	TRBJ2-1	CASGQNNEQFF
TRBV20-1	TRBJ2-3	CSASGEKSGSTDTQYF
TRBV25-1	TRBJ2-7	CASSEYFGEQYF
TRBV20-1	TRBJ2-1	CSAQRPRFDEQFF
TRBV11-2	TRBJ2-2	CASSTTGTNTGELFF
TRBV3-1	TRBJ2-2	CASSQPGQGGNTGELFF
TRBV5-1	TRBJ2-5	CASSLWRVNQETQYF
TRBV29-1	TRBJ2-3	CSVRPSGADTQYF
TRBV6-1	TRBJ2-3	CASSEGLIGADTQYF
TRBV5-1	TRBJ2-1	CASSLATGLSSYNEQFF
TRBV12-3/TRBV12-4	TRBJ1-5	CASSTTVQPQHF
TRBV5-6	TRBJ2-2	CASTPRQIGELFF
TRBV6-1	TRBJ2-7	CASRVSYEQYF
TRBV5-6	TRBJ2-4	CASSLVSDNNKNIQYF
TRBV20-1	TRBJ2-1	CSATRDSYNEQFF
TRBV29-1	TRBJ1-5	CSVTYGLSNQPQHF
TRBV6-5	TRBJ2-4	CASSYAGSKNIQYF
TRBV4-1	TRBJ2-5	CASSQGTKQETQYF
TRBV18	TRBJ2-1	CASSRRTGGAKNEQFF
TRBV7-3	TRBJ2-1	CASSLMSGSSGEQFF
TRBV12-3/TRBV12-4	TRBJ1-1	CASSLGGQLNTEAFF
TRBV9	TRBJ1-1	CASSAETGPNTEAFF
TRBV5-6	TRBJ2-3	CASSLALSSGGLAESTDTQYF
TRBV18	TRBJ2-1	CASSPPLTGLHNEQFF
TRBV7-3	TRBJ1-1	CASSPPARLWNTEAFF
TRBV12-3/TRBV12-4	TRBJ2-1	CASSLARDDNEQFF